This section outlines one T cell receptor beta chain sequence together with its context. Antigen specificity is unknown. These data come from a study of shared clonotypes between healthy human individuals. Overall study context: Ranging from 18 to 49 in age, donors were two women and three men. The study, taken as a whole, reports: Having only a few donors restricted how much genetic and exposure-history diversity was captured. Sampling covered blood only; tissue repertoires likely differ.

It was around 300 ng DNA, some 28,000 T cell genomes, that went into each replicate PCR of unsorted PBMC. Repertoires were generated with immunoSEQ multiplex PCR, while TCRdb's copy carries only in-frame clones and drops some. The sample lists fewer than 600,000 clones; approximately 71% were seen once. From germline, CDR1 is SGHTA and CDR2 FQGTGA. The CDR3 consists of 13 residues. The ends were cut back, 2 bases at V and 5 bases at J, with 8 bases in the middle. The chain couples TRBV7-3 to TRBJ2-3; D unclear. Sequencing input: PBMCs. The receptor comes from a woman in her thirties or forties in good health. Some clones in this sample may be carry-over from other donors' samples. This chain's CDR3 is CASSLDPQDTQYF. The CDR3 coding sequence is TGTGCCAGCAGCTTAGACCCCCAAGATACGCAGTATTTT.